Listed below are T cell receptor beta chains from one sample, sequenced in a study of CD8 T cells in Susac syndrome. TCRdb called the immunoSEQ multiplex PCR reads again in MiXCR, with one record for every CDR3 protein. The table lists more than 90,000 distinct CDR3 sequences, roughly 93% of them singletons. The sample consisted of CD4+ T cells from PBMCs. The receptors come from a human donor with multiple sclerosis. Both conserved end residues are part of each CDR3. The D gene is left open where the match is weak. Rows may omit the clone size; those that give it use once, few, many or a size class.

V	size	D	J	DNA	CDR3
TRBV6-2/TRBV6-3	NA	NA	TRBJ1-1	TGTGCCAGCAGTAATATAGTGAACACTGAAGCTTTCTTT	CASSNIVNTEAFF
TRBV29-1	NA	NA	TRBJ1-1	TGCAGCGTGCCACACGGACAAGGTGACGCTTTCTTT	CSVPHGQGDAFF
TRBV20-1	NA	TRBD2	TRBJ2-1	TGCAGTGCCCTCGGGACTAGCGGGGTTAATGAGCAGTTCTTC	CSALGTSGVNEQFF
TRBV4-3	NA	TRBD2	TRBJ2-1	TGCGCCAGCAGCCAAGAATCGGCTAGCGGGGACAATGAGCAGTTCTTC	CASSQESASGDNEQFF
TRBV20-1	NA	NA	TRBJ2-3	TGCAGTGCTAGAAGTGGAGACATTGGAGATACGCAGTATTTT	CSARSGDIGDTQYF
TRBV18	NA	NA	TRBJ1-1	TGTGCCAGCTCGCTCTTTGAACCGGGGATGGACACTGAAGCTTTCTTT	CASSLFEPGMDTEAFF
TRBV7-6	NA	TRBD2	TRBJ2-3	TGTGCCAGCAGCCGGAAGGGACTAGCGGGGGGAGTAGATACGCAGTATTTT	CASSRKGLAGGVDTQYF
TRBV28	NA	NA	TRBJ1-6	TGTGCCAGCAGCCCACCGTGGGCTCCTAATTCACCCCTCCACTTT	CASSPPWAPNSPLHF
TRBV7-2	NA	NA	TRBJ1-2	TGTGCCAGCAGCCCTAGGGGGGGTGGGCAGGCAGGCTATGGCTACACCTTC	CASSPRGGGQAGYGYTF
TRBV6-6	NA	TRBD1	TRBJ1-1	TGTGCCAGCAGGACGGGACAGGGGATCGGAGCTTTCTTT	CASRTGQGIGAFF
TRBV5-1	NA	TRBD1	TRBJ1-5	TGCGCCAGCTCCCCACAGGGGCCCCAGCCCCAGCATTTT	CASSPQGPQPQHF
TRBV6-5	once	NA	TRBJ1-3	TGTGCCAGCAGTTACTTGGCAGATCTTGTTGGCGCTTCTGAAAACACCATATATTTT	CASSYLADLVGASENTIYF
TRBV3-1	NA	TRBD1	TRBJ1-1	TGTGCCAGCAGCCAAAACGGGGACAGTGAAGCTTTCTTT	CASSQNGDSEAFF
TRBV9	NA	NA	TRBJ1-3	TGTGCCAGCAGCGGAGCCCACGAAGCCGGGGGCTCTGGAAACACCATATATTTT	CASSGAHEAGGSGNTIYF
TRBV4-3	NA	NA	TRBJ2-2	TGCGCCAGCAGCCACGATTTCAGGGCGGGGGAGCTGTTTTTT	CASSHDFRAGELFF
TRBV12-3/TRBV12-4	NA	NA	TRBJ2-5	TGTGCCAGCAGTTTTGACAGGCTTGGCGTGACAGAGACCCAGTACTTC	CASSFDRLGVTETQYF
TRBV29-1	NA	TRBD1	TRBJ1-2	TGCAGCGCCACTCCTTACAGGGGTAGTGGCTACACCTTC	CSATPYRGSGYTF
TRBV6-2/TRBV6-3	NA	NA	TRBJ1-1	TGTGCCAGCAGTTACTCGGGTGGCGAGACGGTAGCTTTCTTT	CASSYSGGETVAFF
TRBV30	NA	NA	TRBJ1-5	TGTGCCTGGAGTGTACTATTGTGGGGTCAGCCCCAGCATTTT	CAWSVLLWGQPQHF
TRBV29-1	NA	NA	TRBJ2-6	TGCAGCGTTGGATCTGGGGCCAACGTCCTGACTTTC	CSVGSGANVLTF
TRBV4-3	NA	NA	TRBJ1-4	TGCGCCAGCAGCCAAGATCTCCCCGGGGTAGGCGAAAAACTGTTTTTT	CASSQDLPGVGEKLFF
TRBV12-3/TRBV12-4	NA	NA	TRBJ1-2	TGTGCCAGCAGCGAGATAAACCCGGGACATAAAGGCTACACCTTC	CASSEINPGHKGYTF
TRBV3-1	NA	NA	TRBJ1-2	TGTGCCAGCAGCCAAGGGGGACGGGCAATCGCTGGCTACACCTTC	CASSQGGRAIAGYTF
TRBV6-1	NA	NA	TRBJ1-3	TGTGCCAGCACTGAGGGCCTCTTTGGAAACACCATATATTTT	CASTEGLFGNTIYF
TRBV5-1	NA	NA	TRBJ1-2	TGCGCCAGCAGCTCGACACCCCAGGGCGATGGCTACACCTTC	CASSSTPQGDGYTF
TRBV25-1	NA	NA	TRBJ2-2	TGTGCCAGCAGTGAGGGGGTACAGTTCGGGGAGCTGTTTTTT	CASSEGVQFGELFF
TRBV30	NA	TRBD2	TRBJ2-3	TGTGCCTGCCGGGGGGGGCGTACGCAGTATTTT	CACRGGRTQYF
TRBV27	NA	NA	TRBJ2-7	TGTGCCAGCAGTTTCCCTCAGGGCGTGGAGTACTTC	CASSFPQGVEYF
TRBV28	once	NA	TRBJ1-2	TGTGCCAGCAGTTTATTGGCAGCAAACTATGGCTACACCTTC	CASSLLAANYGYTF
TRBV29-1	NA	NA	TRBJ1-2	TGCAGCCCGCCTTACAGGGTTCCTCGAGGCTACACCTTC	CSPPYRVPRGYTF
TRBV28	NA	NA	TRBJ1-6	TGTGCCAGCCACCCTCCCGGGGGAACATTCTATAATTCACCCCTCCACTTT	CASHPPGGTFYNSPLHF
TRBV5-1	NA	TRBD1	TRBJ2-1	TGCGCCAGCAGCTCAACACTAGACAGGGGGAGATACAATGAGCAGTTCTTC	CASSSTLDRGRYNEQFF
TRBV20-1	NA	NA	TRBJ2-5	TGCAGTGGGGGATCGGACCAAGAGACCCAGTACTTC	CSGGSDQETQYF
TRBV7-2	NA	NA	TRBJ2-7	TGTGCCAGCAGCCGGGTTGGCTACGAGCAGTACTTC	CASSRVGYEQYF
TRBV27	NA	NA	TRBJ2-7	TGTGCCAGCAGTGGGCAAGGCTTAGCCTACGAGCAGTACTTC	CASSGQGLAYEQYF
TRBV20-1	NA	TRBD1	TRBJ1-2	TGCAGTGCGACCGGGACAGGAGCTTATGGCTACACCTTC	CSATGTGAYGYTF
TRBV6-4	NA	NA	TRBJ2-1	TGTGCCAGCAGTGACTCTCATGTTGGTGAGCAGTTCTTC	CASSDSHVGEQFF
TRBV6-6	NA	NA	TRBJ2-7	TGTGCCAGCAGACGCGATGGGGTCGACGAGCAGTACTTC	CASRRDGVDEQYF
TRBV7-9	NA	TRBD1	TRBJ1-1	TGTGCCAGCAGCTTGATCCAGACAGGGGGGACTGAAGCTTTCTTT	CASSLIQTGGTEAFF